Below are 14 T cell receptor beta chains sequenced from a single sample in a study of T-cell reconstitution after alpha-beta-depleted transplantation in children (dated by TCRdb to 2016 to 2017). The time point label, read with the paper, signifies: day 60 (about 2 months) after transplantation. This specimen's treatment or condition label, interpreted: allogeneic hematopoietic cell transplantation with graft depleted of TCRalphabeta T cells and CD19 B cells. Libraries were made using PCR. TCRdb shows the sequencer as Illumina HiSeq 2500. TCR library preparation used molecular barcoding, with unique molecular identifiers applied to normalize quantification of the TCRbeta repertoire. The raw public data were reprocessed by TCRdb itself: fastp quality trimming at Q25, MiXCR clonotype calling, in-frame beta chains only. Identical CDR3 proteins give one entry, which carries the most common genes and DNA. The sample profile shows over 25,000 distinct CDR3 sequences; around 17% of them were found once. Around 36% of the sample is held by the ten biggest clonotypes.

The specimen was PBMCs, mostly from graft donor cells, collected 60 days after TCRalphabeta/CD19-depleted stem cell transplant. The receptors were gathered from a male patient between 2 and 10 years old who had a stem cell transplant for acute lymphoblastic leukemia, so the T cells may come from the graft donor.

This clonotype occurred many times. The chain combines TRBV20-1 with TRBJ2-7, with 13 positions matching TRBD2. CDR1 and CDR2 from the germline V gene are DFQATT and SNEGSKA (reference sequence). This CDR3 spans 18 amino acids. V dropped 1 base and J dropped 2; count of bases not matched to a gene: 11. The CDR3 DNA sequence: TGCAGTGCTAGAGCTCTACTAGCGGGGGGGCTCTTCACCTACGAGCAGTACTTC. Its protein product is CSARALLAGGLFTYEQYF.

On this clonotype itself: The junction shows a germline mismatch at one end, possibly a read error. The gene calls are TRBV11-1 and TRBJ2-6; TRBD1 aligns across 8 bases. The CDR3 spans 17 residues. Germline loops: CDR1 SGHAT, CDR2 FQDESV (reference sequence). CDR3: CASSLGTGASGANVLTF. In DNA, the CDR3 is TGTGCCAGCAGTTTAGGGACAGGAGCCTCTGGGGCCAACGTCCTGACTTTC.

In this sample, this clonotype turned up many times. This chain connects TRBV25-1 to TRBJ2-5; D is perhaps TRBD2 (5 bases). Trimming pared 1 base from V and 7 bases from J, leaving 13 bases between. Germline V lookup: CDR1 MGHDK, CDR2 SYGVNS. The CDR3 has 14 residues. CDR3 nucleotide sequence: TGTGCCAGCAGTGAATCCGGGGTCCGGGGGACCCAGTACTTC. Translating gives CASSESGVRGTQYF. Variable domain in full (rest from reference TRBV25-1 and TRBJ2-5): EADIYQTPRYLVIGTGKKITLECSQTMGHDKMYWYQQDPGMELHLIHYSYGVNSTEKGDLSSESTVSRIRTEHFPLTLESARPSHTSQYLCASSESGVRGTQYFGPGTRLLVL.

CDR3 sequence reads: CAWSFPYNEQFF. In nucleotides, the CDR3 is TGTGCCTGGAGTTTTCCGTACAATGAGCAGTTCTTC. This chain links TRBV30 with TRBJ2-1, with D unresolved. The CDR3 sequence is 12 residues long. Trimming took 2 bases from V and 4 from J, leaving 6 bases between them. Germline values: CDR1 GTSNPN, CDR2 SVGIG (reference sequence).

For the CDR3, the DNA is TGTGCCAGCAGCTTAGAATTGGGCCGGGAGACCCAGTACTTC. It translates to CASSLELGRETQYF. The rearrangement joins TRBV7-3 to TRBJ2-5; D not certain. CDR1 SGHTA and CDR2 FQGTGA come from the germline V gene. This CDR3 has 14 amino acids. Trimming removed 2 bases from V and 5 bases from J, with 12 bases in between.

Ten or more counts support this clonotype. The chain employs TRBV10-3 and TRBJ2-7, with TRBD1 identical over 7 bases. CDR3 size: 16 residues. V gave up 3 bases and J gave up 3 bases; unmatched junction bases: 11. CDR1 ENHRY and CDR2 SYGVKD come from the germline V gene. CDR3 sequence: CAISDPIDRVHYEQYF. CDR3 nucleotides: TGTGCCATCAGTGACCCCATCGACAGGGTTCACTACGAGCAGTACTTC.

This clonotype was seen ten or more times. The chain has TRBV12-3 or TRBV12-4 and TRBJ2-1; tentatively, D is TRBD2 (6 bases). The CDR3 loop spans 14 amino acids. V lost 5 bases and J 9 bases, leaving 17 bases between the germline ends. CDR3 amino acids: CASSPGLSFGEQFF. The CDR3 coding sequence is TGTGCCAGCAGTCCGGGACTCTCCTTTGGTGAGCAGTTCTTC.

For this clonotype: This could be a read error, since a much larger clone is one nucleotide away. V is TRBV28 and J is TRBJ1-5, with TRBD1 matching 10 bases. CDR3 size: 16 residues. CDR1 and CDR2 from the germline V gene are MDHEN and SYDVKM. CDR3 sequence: CACSSTGGQSNQPQHF. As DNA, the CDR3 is TGTGCCTGCAGTTCGACAGGGGGCCAGAGCAATCAGCCCCAGCATTTT.

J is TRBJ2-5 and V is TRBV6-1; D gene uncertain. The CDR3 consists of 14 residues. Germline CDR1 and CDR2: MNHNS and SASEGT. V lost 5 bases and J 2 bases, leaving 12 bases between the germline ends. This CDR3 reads CASSPRTVQETQYF. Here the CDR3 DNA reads TGTGCCAGCAGTCCGAGGACGGTTCAAGAGACCCAGTACTTC.

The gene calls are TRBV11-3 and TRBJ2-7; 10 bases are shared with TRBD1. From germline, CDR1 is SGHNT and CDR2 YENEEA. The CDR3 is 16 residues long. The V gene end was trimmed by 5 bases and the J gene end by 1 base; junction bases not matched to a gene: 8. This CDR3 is CASSPGTGVDSYEQYF. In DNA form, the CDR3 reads TGTGCCAGCAGCCCCGGGACAGGGGTTGATTCCTACGAGCAGTACTTC. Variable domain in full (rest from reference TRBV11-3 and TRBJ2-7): EAGVVQSPRYKIIEKKQPVAFWCNPISGHNTLYWYLQNLGQGPELLIRYENEEAVDDSQLPKDRFSAERLKGVDSTLKIQPAELGDSAVYLCASSPGTGVDSYEQYFGPGTRLTVT.

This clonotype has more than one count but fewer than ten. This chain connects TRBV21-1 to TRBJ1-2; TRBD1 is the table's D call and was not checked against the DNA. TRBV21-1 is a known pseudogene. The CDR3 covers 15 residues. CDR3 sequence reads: CASSVPRGSDYGYTF. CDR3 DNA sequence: TGTGCCAGCAGCGTCCCGCGAGGCAGTGACTATGGCTACACCTTC.

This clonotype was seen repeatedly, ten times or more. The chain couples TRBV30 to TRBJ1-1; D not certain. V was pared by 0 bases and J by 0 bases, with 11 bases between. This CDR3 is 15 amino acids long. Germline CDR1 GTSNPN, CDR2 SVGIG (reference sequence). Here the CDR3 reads CAWSVWGGVNTEAFF. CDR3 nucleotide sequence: TGTGCCTGGAGTGTATGGGGTGGGGTGAACACTGAAGCTTTCTTT. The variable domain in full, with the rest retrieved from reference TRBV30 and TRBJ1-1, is SQTIHQWPATLVQPVGSPLSLECTVEGTSNPNLYWYRQAAGRGLQLLFYSVGIGQISSEVPQNLSASRPQDRQFILSSKKLLLSDSGFYLCAWSVWGGVNTEAFFGQGTRLTVV.

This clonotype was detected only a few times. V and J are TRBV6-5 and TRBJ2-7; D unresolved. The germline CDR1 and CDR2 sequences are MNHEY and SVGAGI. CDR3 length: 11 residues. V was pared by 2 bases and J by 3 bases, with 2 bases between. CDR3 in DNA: TGTGCCAGCAGTTACAACTACGAGCAGTACTTC. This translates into CASSYNYEQYF.

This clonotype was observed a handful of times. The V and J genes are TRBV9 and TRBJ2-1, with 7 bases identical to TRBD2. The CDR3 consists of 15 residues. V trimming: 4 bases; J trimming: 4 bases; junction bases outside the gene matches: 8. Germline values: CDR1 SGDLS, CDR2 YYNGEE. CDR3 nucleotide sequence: TGTGCCAGCAGCCCTTCTAGCGGATGGTACAATGAGCAGTTCTTC. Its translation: CASSPSSGWYNEQFF.